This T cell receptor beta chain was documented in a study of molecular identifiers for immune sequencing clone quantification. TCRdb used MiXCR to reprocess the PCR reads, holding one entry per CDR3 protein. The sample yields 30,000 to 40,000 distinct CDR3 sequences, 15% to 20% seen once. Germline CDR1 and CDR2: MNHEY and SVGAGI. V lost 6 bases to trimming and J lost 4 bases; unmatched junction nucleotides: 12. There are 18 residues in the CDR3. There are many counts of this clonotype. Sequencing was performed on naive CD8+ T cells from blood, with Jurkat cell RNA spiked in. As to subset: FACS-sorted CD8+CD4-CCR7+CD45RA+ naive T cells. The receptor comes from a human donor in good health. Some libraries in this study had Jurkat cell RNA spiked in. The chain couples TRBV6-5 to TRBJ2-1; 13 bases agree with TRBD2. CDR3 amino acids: CASSTGLAGVQLYNEQFF. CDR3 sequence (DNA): TGTGCCAGCAGCACAGGACTAGCGGGAGTCCAACTTTACAATGAGCAGTTCTTC.